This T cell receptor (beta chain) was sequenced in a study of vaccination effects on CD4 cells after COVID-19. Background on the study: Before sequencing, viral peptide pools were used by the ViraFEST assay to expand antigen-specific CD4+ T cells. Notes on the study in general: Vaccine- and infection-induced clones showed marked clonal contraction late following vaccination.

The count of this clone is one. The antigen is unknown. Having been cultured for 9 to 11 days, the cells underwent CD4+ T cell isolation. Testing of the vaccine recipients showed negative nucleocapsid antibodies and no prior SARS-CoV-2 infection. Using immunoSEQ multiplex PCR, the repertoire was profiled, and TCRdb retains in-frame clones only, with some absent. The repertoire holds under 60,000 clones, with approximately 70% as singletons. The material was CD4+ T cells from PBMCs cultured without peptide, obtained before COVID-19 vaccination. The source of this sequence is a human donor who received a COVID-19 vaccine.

CDR3 nucleotide sequence: TGTGCCAGCAGCTTAGATGGGCTTACCTACAATGAGCAGTTCTTC. It codes for CASSLDGLTYNEQFF. The chain joins TRBV11-2 to TRBJ2-1; no clear D gene. This CDR3 contains 15 residues. The V gene's germline CDR1 is SGHAT and CDR2 FQNNGV. The ends were cut back, 0 bases at V and 2 bases at J, with 8 bases in the middle. Using reference TRBV11-2 and TRBJ2-1 for the parts outside the CDR3, the full variable domain is EAGVAQSPRYKIIEKRQSVAFWCNPISGHATLYWYQQILGQGPKLLIQFQNNGVVDDSQLPKDRFSAERLKGVDSTLKIQPAKLEDSAVYLCASSLDGLTYNEQFFGPGTRLTVL.